This T cell receptor (beta chain) came from a study of blood T cells in healthy people across ages (dated by TCRdb to between 2014 and 2017). General notes on the study: In model experiments, template switching captured about one uniquely barcoded TCR beta cDNA molecule for every two T cells. The study measured age-related changes in TCR beta repertoire diversity using deep sequencing normalized with unique cDNA molecular identifiers. Donors were grouped into four age groups: young (average approximately 15 years), middle-aged (roughly 38), aged (roughly 67) and long-lived (82). The study analyzed two additional independent replicas of 1 million unique cDNA reads from the same blood draw for two donors, one aged 18 to 29 and one aged 80 or older. Donors of different ages were randomly distributed across sequencing lanes to avoid experimental bias.

Systemically healthy Caucasian individuals from Russia, some 38 in total and aged roughly 6 to 100 years, were included as donors. Approximately 9.3 milliliters of peripheral blood were collected from each donor into EDTA-treated Vacutainer tubes. Ficoll-Paque density-gradient centrifugation was used to isolate PBMCs, with at least 7 million per sample. Trizol reagent was used to extract total RNA from PBMCs, with at least 5 micrograms per sample. The percentages of naive CD45RAhigh/CD27high T cells were determined by flow cytometry on a PBMC aliquot from every donor. Study-wide conclusions, independent of this receptor: Bulk unsorted PBMC profiling prevented conclusive comparison of naive and antigen-experienced compartments. As age increased, observed TCR beta diversity per million T cells dropped in a roughly linear way, and a significant reduction was already evident by age about 40. Because donor CMV infection status was unknown, age-related changes in expanded clonotypes were potentially confounded. The percentage of naive T cells measured by flow cytometry correlated strongly with observed TCR beta diversity. Estimates of total diversity based on one million sequenced T cells were regarded as lower bounds and as underestimates. Compared with the aged group, more naive CD4+ T cells, fewer expanded clones and increased TCR diversity were shown by the long-lived group, suggesting age selection.

This clonotype was detected only a few times. The specificity of this receptor is unknown. Compared with germline, one end of the junction differs, possibly owing to a read error. CDR1 and CDR2 are drawn from the germline V gene (reference sequence): LNHNV, YYDKDF. The CDR3 measures 20 amino acids from cysteine to phenylalanine. Only CDR3 DNA remains: 60 bases, in frame from the first base. Libraries were prepared through 5' RACE. A second roughly 6 to 11 cycle PCR used a sample-barcoded 5' primer and a J-beta primer mix. A template-switch 5' adaptor carrying 12 random nucleotides introduced a unique molecular identifier onto each TCR beta cDNA molecule. Each sample yielded at least 2.5 million CDR3-containing paired-end reads. First-strand cDNA was synthesized from all RNA with the Mint cDNA synthesis kit, primed by a TRBC-specific oligonucleotide. After uracil-DNA glycosylase treatment, a first 18-cycle PCR used universal primers M1SS and BC2_uni_R on all cDNA. The original pipeline was this. For normalization, 1 million high-quality reads were randomly selected from each sample, with every read carrying a distinct molecular identifier. Reads with shared molecular identifiers were discarded instead of being binned into consensus sequences. CDR3 identification, clonotype clustering and error correction used MiTCR with a Q25 quality threshold and the strictest error-elimination algorithm. Lower-bound total TCR beta diversity was estimated with a nonparametric unseen species model using Euler transformation. The public reads were reanalyzed by TCRdb: fastp trimming at Q25, MiXCR alignment, in-frame beta chains only. Entries that share a CDR3 protein sequence are merged under the most common genes and DNA. The V and J calls were not made by the authors but by TCRdb's processing. This sample lists 1.5 million to 2 million distinct CDR3 sequences; about two fifths were detected once. The biggest ten clones account for roughly 24% of the sample.

This chain is built from TRBV15 and TRBJ2-1; 10 junctional bases match TRBD2. The sample comprised blood. This receptor was taken from a human donor in good health. This receptor has the CDR3 CATSRELAGSPIGSYNGQFF. The nucleotide sequence is given as TGTGCCACCAGCAGGGAACTAGCGGGGAGCCCTATAGGTTCCTACAATGGGCAGTTCTTC. Joined to the reference TRBV15 and TRBJ2-1 proteins, this CDR3 gives the full variable domain: DAMVIQNPRYQVTQFGKPVTLSCSQTLNHNVMYWYQQKSSQAPKLLFHYYDKDFNNEADTPDNFQSRRPNTSFCFLDIRSPGLGDTAMYLCATSRELAGSPIGSYNGQFFGPGTRLTVL.